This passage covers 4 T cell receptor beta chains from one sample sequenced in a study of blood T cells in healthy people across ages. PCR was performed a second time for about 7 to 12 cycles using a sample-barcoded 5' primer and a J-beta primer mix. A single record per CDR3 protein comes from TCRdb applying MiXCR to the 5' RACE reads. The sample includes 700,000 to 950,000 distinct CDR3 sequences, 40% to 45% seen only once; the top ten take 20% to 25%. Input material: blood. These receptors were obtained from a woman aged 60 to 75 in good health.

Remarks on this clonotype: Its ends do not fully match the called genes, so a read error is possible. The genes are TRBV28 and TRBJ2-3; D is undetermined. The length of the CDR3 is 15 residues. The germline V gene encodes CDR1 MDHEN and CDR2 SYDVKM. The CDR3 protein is CAGSFGADDTDTQYF. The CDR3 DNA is TGTGCCGGCAGTTTCGGCGCGGACGACACAGATACGCAGTATTTT.

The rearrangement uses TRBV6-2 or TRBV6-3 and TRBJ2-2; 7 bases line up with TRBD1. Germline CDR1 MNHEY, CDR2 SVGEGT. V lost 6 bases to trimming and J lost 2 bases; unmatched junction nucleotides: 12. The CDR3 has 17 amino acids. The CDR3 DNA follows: TGTGCCAGCAGATTACATCCGGGACAGACAAACACCGGGGAGCTGTTTTTT. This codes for CASRLHPGQTNTGELFF.

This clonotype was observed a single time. The CDR3 reads CASSQVSGSGSYEQYF. CDR3 DNA sequence: TGCGCCAGCAGCCAAGTCTCAGGTAGCGGGAGTTACGAGCAGTACTTC. The J gene is TRBJ2-7, the V gene TRBV4-3; 9 bases map to TRBD2. Germline-derived CDR1 and CDR2 are LGHNA and YSLEER. The trim removed 1 base at V and 4 bases at J, leaving 8 bases unmatched. This CDR3 is built from 16 residues.

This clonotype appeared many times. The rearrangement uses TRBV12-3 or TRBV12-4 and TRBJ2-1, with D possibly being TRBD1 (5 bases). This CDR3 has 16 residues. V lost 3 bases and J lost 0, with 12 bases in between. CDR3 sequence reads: CASSLGQGSSYNEQFF. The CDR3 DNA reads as TGTGCCAGCAGTTTGGGTCAGGGCAGCTCCTACAATGAGCAGTTCTTC.